What follows is one T cell receptor (beta chain) and its context. Between about 20,000 and 1,100,000 sorted cells, with 10%, 30% or 50% RNA, yielded naive CD8 libraries. These data belong to a study of molecular identifiers for immune sequencing clone quantification. Bulk TCR libraries used previously described methods and listed TCR primers. Via MiXCR, TCRdb re-called the PCR reads, giving one row per CDR3 protein. Altogether some 580,000 distinct CDR3 sequences are present, 25% being singletons, with the ten largest covering approximately 0.75%. Germline V gene sequence: CDR1 DFQATT, CDR2 SNEGSKA (reference sequence). This CDR3 comprises 16 residues. J lost 4 bases, V lost 3 bases, and 11 bases had no gene match.

Sequenced material: naive CD8+ T cells from blood, with Jurkat cell RNA spiked in. Regarding subset: FACS-sorted CD8+CD4-CCR7+CD45RA+ naive T cells. This clonotype was obtained from a human donor in good health. Some libraries in this study had Jurkat cell RNA spiked in. V gene TRBV20-1 combines with J gene TRBJ2-5; 10 nucleotides match TRBD2. The CDR3 loop reads CSASPLAGVNSETQYF. CDR3 DNA sequence: TGCAGTGCTAGCCCCCTAGCGGGAGTGAATTCAGAGACCCAGTACTTC.